The present T cell receptor beta chain was sequenced within a study of OX40 agonist ivuxolimab in advanced cancers. General study points: CD4+ and CD8+ blood T cells expanded clonally by week 6 at 0.1 to 3.0 mg/kg.

The V and J ends lost 5 bases and 3 bases respectively, with 12 bases between them. Looked up from germline, CDR1 is SGHNT and CDR2 is YENEEA. The CDR3 is made up of 14 amino acids. Comment on this clone: Its antigen is undetermined.

Profiling relied on immunoSEQ multiplex PCR, and the TCRdb table lists in-frame clones only, not all of them. The data hold more than 11,000 clones, with 80% observed a single time. The sample consisted of CD4+ or CD8+ T cells sorted from blood, taken in a trial of the OX40 agonist ivuxolimab. This chain links TRBV11-3 with TRBJ2-3; no firm D call. The receptor's source is an adult with an advanced solid tumor such as melanoma, head and neck, liver or kidney cancer. CDR3 protein: CASSRFPTTDTQYF. In nucleotides, the CDR3 is TGTGCCAGCAGCCGGTTTCCAACGACAGATACGCAGTATTTT.